Included here is one TCR beta chain sequence, with context. The antigen remains undetermined. Compared with germline, one end of the junction differs, possibly owing to a read error. The CDR3 totals 15 residues. Germline V CDR1 and CDR2: SSHAT, FNYEAQ (reference sequence). This record comes from a study of CD8+CD57+ T cells in acquired aplastic anemia. General study results and limits: Patient and control CD8+ Simpson's diversity was not significantly different.

Selection for sequencing was limited to patients who had shown CD8+CD57+ cell expansion by flow cytometry. TCR beta VDJ and CDR3 profiling used genomic DNA as template. TCRdb re-derived calls from the reads in MiXCR, one entry per CDR3 protein. This table has more than 150,000 distinct CDR3 sequences, less than 50% appearing once. Sequenced material: sorted CD4+, CD8+, or CD8+CD57+ T cells (not recorded which) from PBMCs. This receptor was taken from a human donor with aplastic anemia. This chain joins TRBV7-7 and TRBJ2-1; 10 nucleotides line up with TRBD2. The CDR3 region has the DNA TGTGCTAGCAGCTTACGTCTAGCGGGAGTATACGAGCAGTTCTTC. Protein product: CASSLRLAGVYEQFF.